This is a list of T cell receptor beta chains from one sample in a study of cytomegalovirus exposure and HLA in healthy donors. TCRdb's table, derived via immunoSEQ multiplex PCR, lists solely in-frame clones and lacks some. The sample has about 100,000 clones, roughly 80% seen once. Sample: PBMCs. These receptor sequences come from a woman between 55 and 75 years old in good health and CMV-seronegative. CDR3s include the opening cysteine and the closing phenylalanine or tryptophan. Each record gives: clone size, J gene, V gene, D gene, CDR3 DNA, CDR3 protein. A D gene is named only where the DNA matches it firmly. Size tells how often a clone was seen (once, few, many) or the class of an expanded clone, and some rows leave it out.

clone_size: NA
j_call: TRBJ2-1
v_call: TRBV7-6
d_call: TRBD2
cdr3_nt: TGTGCCAGCAGCTTATTAGCGGGTCCCTACAATGAGCAGTTCTTC
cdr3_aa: CASSLLAGPYNEQFF

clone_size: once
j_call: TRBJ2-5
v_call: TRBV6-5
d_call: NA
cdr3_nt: TGTGCCAGCAGACCGGGACTCCAAGAGACCCAGTACTTC
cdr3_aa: CASRPGLQETQYF

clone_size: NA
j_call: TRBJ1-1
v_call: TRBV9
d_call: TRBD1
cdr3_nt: TGTGCCAGCAGTGAGACAGGGGGCTCTGAAGCTTTCTTT
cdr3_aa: CASSETGGSEAFF

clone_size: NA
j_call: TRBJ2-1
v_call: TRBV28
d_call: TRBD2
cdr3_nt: TGTGCCAGCACCCCCAGCGGGCGGGAGCCCTCCTACAATGAGCAGTTCTTC
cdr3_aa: CASTPSGREPSYNEQFF

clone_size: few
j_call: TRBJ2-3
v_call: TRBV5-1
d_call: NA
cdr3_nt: TGCGCCAGCAGCTTGGAGGGGGGGGCGCGGACAGATACGCAGTATTTT
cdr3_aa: CASSLEGGARTDTQYF

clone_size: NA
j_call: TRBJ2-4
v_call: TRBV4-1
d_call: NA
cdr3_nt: TGCGCCAGCAGCCAAGACGTCCAGGATGGGAGCATTCAGTACTTC
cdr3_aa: CASSQDVQDGSIQYF

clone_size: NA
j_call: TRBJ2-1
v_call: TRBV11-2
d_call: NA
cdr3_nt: TGTGCCAGCAGCCATGGACAGATGGGGTTCAATGAGCAGTTCTTC
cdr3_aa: CASSHGQMGFNEQFF

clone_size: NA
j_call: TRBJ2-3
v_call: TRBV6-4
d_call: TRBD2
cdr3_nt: TGTGCCAGCAGCACTAGCGGGATAAGGAAGGAACGCACAGATACGCAGTATTTT
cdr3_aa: CASSTSGIRKERTDTQYF

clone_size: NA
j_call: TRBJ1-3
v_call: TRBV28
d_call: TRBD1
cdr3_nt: TGTGCCAGCAGCTTGGACAGGTTCGGAAACACCATATATTTT
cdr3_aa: CASSLDRFGNTIYF

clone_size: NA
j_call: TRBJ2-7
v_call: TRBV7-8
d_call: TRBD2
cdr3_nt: TGTGCCAGCAGCTTACCGGGACTAGGGAACTACGAGCAGTACTTC
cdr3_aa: CASSLPGLGNYEQYF

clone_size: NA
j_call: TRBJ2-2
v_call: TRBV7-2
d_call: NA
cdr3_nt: TGTGCCAGCAGCTTAGGTGTCAGTAACACCGGGGAGCTGTTTTTT
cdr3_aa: CASSLGVSNTGELFF

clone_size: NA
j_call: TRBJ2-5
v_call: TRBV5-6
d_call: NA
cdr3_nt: TGTGCCAGCAGCTTCCAGTACCAAGAGACCCAGTACTTC
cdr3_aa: CASSFQYQETQYF

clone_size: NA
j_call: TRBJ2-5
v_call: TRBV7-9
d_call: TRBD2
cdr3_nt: TGTGCCAGCAGCTTATATGGACGGGAGGGAGAGACCCAGTACTTC
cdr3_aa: CASSLYGREGETQYF

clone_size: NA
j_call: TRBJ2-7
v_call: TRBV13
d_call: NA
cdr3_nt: TGTGCCAGCAGCTTAGGCCAGAGGGCCTACGAGCAGTACTTC
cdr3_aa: CASSLGQRAYEQYF

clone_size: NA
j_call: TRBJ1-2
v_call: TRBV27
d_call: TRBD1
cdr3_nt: TGTGCCAGCAGCAAACCGGGACAGGGAGACGGCTACACCTTC
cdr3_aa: CASSKPGQGDGYTF

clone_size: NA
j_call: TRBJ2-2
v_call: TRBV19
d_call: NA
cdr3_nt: TGTGCCAGTACCTCCCAAGGGGCAGCGAACACCGGGGAGCTGTTTTTT
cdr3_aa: CASTSQGAANTGELFF

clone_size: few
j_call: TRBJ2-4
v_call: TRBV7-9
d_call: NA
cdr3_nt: TGTGCCAGCAGCTCCACAGGACCCCTCGCCAAAAACATTCAGTACTTC
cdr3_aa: CASSSTGPLAKNIQYF

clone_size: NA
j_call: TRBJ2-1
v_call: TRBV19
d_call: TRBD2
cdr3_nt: TGTGCCAGTACGGCACTAGCGGGCGAGTCAGGCTCCTACAATGAGCAGTTCTTC
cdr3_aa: CASTALAGESGSYNEQFF

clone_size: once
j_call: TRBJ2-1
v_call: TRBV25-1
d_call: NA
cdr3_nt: TGTGCCAGCAGTAAACGGACAGACCCCGCTTACAATGAGCAGTTCTTC
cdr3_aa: CASSKRTDPAYNEQFF

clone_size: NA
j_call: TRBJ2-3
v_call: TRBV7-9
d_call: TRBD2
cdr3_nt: TGTGCCAGCAGCTTAGTGACTAGCGGGAGGGCAGGGGATACGCAGTATTTT
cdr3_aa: CASSLVTSGRAGDTQYF

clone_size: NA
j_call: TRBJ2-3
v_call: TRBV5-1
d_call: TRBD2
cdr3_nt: TGCGCCAGCAGTTTGGACGGGAGGGTCCCGGATACGCAGTATTTT
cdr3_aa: CASSLDGRVPDTQYF

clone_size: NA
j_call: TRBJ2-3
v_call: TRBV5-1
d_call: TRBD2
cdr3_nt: TGCGCCAGCAGCCCCCTTACTAGCGGGGGCACAGATACGCAGTATTTT
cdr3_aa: CASSPLTSGGTDTQYF

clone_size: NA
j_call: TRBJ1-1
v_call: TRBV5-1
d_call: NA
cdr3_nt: TGCGCCAGCAGCTTGGCCCGGGCCGCAGGGACTGAAGCTTTCTTT
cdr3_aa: CASSLARAAGTEAFF

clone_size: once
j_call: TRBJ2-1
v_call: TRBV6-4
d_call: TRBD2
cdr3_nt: TGTGCCAGCAGTGGCGGGACTAGCGGGAGTAATGAGCAGTTCTTC
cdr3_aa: CASSGGTSGSNEQFF

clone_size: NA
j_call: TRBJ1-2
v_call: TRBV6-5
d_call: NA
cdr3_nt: TGTGCCAGCTTAGGGGTCGGTACATTCAACGGCTACACCTTC
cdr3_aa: CASLGVGTFNGYTF

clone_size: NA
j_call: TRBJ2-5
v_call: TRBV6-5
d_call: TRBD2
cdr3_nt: TGTGCCACCAAATCGGAGGCTAGCGGGGCCAATTACTTC
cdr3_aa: CATKSEASGANYF

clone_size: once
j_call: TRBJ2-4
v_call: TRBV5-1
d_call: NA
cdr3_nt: TGCGCCAGCAGCTTGGATGGGGCCCCTAAAGCCAAAAACATTCAGTACTTC
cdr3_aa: CASSLDGAPKAKNIQYF

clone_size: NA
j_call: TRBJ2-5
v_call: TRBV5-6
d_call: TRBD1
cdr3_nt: TGTGCCAGCAGCTTCGACAGGGGCTATGAGCAGTACTTC
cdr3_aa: CASSFDRGYEQYF

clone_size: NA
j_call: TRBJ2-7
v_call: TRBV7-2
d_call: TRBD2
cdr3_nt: TGTGCCAGCGGGGGGACTAGTTACGGCGAGCAGTACTTC
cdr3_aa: CASGGTSYGEQYF

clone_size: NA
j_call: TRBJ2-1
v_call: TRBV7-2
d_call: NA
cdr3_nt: TGTGCCAGCAGGCAAGTTGTCACATCCTACAATGAGCAGTTCTTC
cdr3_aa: CASRQVVTSYNEQFF

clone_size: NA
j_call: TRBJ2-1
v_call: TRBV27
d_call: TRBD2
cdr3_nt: TGTGCCAGCAGTTTAGGCGGGGGGGGGAATGAGCAGTTCTTC
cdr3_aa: CASSLGGGGNEQFF

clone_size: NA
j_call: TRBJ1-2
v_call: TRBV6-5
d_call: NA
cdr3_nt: TGTGCCAGCAGCCCCGGGTCTCCCTACTATGGCTACACCTTC
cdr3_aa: CASSPGSPYYGYTF

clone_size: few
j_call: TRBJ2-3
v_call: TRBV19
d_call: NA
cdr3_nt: TGTGCCAGTAGTCCGTTTCGCGGCAGGGGAGTAAATACGCAGTATTTT
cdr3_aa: CASSPFRGRGVNTQYF

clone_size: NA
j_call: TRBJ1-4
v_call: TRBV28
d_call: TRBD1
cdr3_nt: TGTGCCAGCAGTGCCCCGGACAGGGAGGGAAAACTGTTTTTT
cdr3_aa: CASSAPDREGKLFF

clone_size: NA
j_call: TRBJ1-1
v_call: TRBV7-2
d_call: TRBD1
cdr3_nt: TGTGCCAGCAGCTTAAGGGACAGTGAAGCTTTCTTT
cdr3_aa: CASSLRDSEAFF

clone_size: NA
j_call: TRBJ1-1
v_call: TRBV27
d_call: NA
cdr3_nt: TGTGCCAGCAGTTTTGGGGCCGACAGACGGAACACTGAAGCTTTCTTT
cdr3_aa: CASSFGADRRNTEAFF

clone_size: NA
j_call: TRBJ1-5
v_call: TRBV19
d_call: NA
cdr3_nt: TGTGCCAGTAGTATGGGGGCAGATCAGCCCCAGCATTTT
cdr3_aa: CASSMGADQPQHF

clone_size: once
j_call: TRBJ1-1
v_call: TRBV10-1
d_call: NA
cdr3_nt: TGCGCCAGCAGCGGCTCACTCGGGACTGAAGCTTTCTTT
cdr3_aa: CASSGSLGTEAFF

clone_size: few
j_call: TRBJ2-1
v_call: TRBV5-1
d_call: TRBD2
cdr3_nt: TGCGCCAGCAGCTTGGAGACTAGCGGGGGGGTATACAATGAGCAGTTCTTC
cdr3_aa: CASSLETSGGVYNEQFF

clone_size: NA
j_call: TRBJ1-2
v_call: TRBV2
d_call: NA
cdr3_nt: TGTGCCAGCAGTGAACTAAGGGGGACCTATGGCTACACCTTC
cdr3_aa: CASSELRGTYGYTF

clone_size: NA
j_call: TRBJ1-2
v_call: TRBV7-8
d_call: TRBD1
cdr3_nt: TGTGCCAGCAGCCACGGGACAGCCTATGGCTACACCTTC
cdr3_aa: CASSHGTAYGYTF

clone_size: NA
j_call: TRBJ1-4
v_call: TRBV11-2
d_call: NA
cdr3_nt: TGTGCCAGCAGCGCGCCTCGGGGGACTAATGAAAAACTGTTTTTT
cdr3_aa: CASSAPRGTNEKLFF

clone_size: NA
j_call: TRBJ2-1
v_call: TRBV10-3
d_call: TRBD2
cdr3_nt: TGTGCCATCAGTGAGTTTTTAGGACTAGCGGGGGGAAATGAGCAGTTCTTC
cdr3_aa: CAISEFLGLAGGNEQFF

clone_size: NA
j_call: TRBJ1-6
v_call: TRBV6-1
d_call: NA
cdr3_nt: TGTGCCAGCAGTGAAGCTGGGGCTGGGAATTCACCCCTCCACTTT
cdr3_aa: CASSEAGAGNSPLHF

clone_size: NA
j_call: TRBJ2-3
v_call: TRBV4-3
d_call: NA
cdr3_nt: TGCGCCAGCAGCCAAGGGGGTTTTTTAGGAGGGCGAACAGATACGCAGTATTTT
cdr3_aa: CASSQGGFLGGRTDTQYF

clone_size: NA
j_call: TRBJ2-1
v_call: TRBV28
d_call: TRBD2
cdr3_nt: TGTGCCAGCAGTGGTCTTAGCGGGATCTACAATGAGCAGTTCTTC
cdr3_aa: CASSGLSGIYNEQFF

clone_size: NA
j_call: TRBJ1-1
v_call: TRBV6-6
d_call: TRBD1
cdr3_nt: TGTGCCAGCAGTTACTGGACAGGGATGAACACTGAAGCTTTCTTT
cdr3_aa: CASSYWTGMNTEAFF

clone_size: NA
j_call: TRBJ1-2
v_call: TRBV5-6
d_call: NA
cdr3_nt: TGTGCCAGCAGTCCCGACAGACCCTATGGCTACACCTTC
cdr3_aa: CASSPDRPYGYTF

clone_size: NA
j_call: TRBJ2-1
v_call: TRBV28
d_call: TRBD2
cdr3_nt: TGTGCCAGCAGCCCCGATAGCGGGAGCGAAAATGAGCAGTTCTTC
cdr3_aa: CASSPDSGSENEQFF

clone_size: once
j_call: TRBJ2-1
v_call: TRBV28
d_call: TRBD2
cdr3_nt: TGTGCCAGCAGTCCCACTAGCGTCCTGAGCTCCTACAATGAGCAGTTCTTC
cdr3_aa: CASSPTSVLSSYNEQFF

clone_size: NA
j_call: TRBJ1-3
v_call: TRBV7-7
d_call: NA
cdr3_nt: TGTGCCAGCAGCTCTCCCCCCGAAGCCTCTGGAAACACCATATATTTT
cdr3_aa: CASSSPPEASGNTIYF

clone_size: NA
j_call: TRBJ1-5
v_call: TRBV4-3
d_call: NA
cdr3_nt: TGCGCCAGCAGCCTACAGACAGGCAATCAGCCCCAGCATTTT
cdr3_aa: CASSLQTGNQPQHF

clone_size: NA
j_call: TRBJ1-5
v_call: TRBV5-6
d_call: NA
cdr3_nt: TGTGCCAGCAGCTTGGGGTGGCAGTATAGCAATCAGCCCCAGCATTTT
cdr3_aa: CASSLGWQYSNQPQHF

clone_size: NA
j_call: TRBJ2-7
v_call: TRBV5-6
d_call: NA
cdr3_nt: TGTGCCAGCAGCTCATCTTACGAGCAGTACTTC
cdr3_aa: CASSSSYEQYF

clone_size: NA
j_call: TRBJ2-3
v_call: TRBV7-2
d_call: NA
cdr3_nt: TGTGCCAGCAGCTTAGCAGGGGGCGGTGCGGGACGCACAGATACGCAGTATTTT
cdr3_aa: CASSLAGGGAGRTDTQYF

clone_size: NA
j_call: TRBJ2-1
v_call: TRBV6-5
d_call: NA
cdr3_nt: TGTGCCAGCAGTTACGGGGGGGCTTACAATGAGCAGTTCTTC
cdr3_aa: CASSYGGAYNEQFF

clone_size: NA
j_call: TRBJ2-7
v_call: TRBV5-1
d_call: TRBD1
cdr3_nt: TGCGCCAGCAGCTCTCGACAGGGAACCTACGAGCAGTACTTC
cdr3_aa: CASSSRQGTYEQYF